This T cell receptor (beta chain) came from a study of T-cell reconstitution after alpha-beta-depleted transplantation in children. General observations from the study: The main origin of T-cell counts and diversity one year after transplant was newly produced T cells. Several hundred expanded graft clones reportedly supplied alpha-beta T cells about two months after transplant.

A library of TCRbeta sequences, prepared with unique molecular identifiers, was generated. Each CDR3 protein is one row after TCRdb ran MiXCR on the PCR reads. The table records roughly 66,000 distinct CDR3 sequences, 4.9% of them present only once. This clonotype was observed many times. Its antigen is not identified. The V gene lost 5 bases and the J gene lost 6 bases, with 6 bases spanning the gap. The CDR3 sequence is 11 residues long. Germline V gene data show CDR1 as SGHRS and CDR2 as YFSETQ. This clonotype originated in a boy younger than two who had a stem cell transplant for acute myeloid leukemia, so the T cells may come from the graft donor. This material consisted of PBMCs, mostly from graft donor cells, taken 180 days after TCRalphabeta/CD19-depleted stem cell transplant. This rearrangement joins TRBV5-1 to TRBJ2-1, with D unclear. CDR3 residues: CASRLSNEQFF. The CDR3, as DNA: TGCGCCAGCAGGCTTAGCAATGAGCAGTTCTTC.